Listed below are T cell receptor beta chains from one sample, sequenced in a study of T-cell reconstitution after alpha-beta-depleted transplantation in children. TCRdb used MiXCR to reprocess the PCR reads, holding one entry per CDR3 protein. Of 90,000 to 100,000 distinct CDR3 sequences listed, 20% to 30% are singletons. This specimen consisted of PBMCs, obtained before TCRalphabeta/CD19-depleted stem cell transplant. The receptors derive from a boy aged 2 to 10 with acute lymphoblastic leukemia, due to receive a stem cell transplant. Both conserved end residues are part of each CDR3. The order of the fields is J gene, V gene, CDR3 protein.

j_gene: TRBJ2-5; v_gene: TRBV27; CDR3aa: CASSLLPYPEMETQYF
j_gene: TRBJ1-6; v_gene: TRBV27; CDR3aa: CASRLQGAPLHF
j_gene: TRBJ2-7; v_gene: TRBV7-9; CDR3aa: CASSLGTPGRSYEQYF
j_gene: TRBJ1-2; v_gene: TRBV27; CDR3aa: CASSEGPGKGNYGYTF
j_gene: TRBJ1-1; v_gene: TRBV18; CDR3aa: CASSPLRDTEAFF
j_gene: TRBJ2-1; v_gene: TRBV15; CDR3aa: CATSRLVQGEQFF
j_gene: TRBJ1-2; v_gene: TRBV7-9; CDR3aa: CASSDSRVSYAYGYTF
j_gene: TRBJ1-1; v_gene: TRBV20-1; CDR3aa: CSASPNTEAFF
j_gene: TRBJ2-7; v_gene: TRBV27; CDR3aa: CASSYGGRQAYEQYF
j_gene: TRBJ2-1; v_gene: TRBV19; CDR3aa: CASSMGLARNLEQFF
j_gene: TRBJ2-7; v_gene: TRBV7-9; CDR3aa: CASSSRRWGREQYF
j_gene: TRBJ2-3; v_gene: TRBV20-1; CDR3aa: CSANPGQGWSDTQYF
j_gene: TRBJ2-7; v_gene: TRBV5-1; CDR3aa: CASSGQGGGPYEQYF
j_gene: TRBJ2-3; v_gene: TRBV25-1; CDR3aa: CASSEYKDTQYF
j_gene: TRBJ2-7; v_gene: TRBV19; CDR3aa: CASSSGDLYEQYF
j_gene: TRBJ2-1; v_gene: TRBV24-1; CDR3aa: CATSDQLAGGDNEQFF
j_gene: TRBJ2-2; v_gene: TRBV9; CDR3aa: CASSAGGLAGFAGELFF
j_gene: TRBJ2-6; v_gene: TRBV3-1; CDR3aa: CASSARDGANVLTF
j_gene: TRBJ2-1; v_gene: TRBV5-4; CDR3aa: CASSLRPGGLAADEQFF
j_gene: TRBJ2-1; v_gene: TRBV6-1; CDR3aa: CASSELSGLAIDEQFF
j_gene: TRBJ2-6; v_gene: TRBV24-1; CDR3aa: CATSDPDHSSGANVLTF
j_gene: TRBJ1-3; v_gene: TRBV10-3; CDR3aa: CAISEVRTSGNTIYF
j_gene: TRBJ2-3; v_gene: TRBV12-3/TRBV12-4; CDR3aa: CASTGRADTQYF
j_gene: TRBJ2-1; v_gene: TRBV6-5; CDR3aa: CASSYTTSYNEQFF
j_gene: TRBJ1-2; v_gene: TRBV5-1; CDR3aa: CASSLGQTAKSGYTF
j_gene: TRBJ2-1; v_gene: TRBV20-1; CDR3aa: CSARRWQGSNEQFF
j_gene: TRBJ1-2; v_gene: TRBV7-3; CDR3aa: CARQGYGYTF
j_gene: TRBJ2-1; v_gene: TRBV2; CDR3aa: CARGGRSNNYNEQFF
j_gene: TRBJ2-2; v_gene: TRBV6-5; CDR3aa: CASSYSGPTGELFF
j_gene: TRBJ1-2; v_gene: TRBV6-1; CDR3aa: CASLRGNGDGYTF
j_gene: TRBJ2-5; v_gene: TRBV29-1; CDR3aa: CSVQTSGETQYF
j_gene: TRBJ2-7; v_gene: TRBV7-2; CDR3aa: CASSSVGQGLEQYF
j_gene: TRBJ1-3; v_gene: TRBV20-1; CDR3aa: CSVQSAGNTIYF
j_gene: TRBJ2-1; v_gene: TRBV11-2; CDR3aa: CASSFSGGAKENEQFF
j_gene: TRBJ2-1; v_gene: TRBV12-3/TRBV12-4; CDR3aa: CASSLSGRINEQFF
j_gene: TRBJ2-2; v_gene: TRBV12-3/TRBV12-4; CDR3aa: CASRRSGLAENTGELFF
j_gene: TRBJ2-5; v_gene: TRBV6-1; CDR3aa: CASSEAGTGGETQYF
j_gene: TRBJ1-1; v_gene: TRBV11-2; CDR3aa: CASSLVHYRAGTEAFF
j_gene: TRBJ2-2; v_gene: TRBV5-1; CDR3aa: CASSLALPLRRGDGELFF
j_gene: TRBJ1-3; v_gene: TRBV7-2; CDR3aa: CASSSRAVTSGNTIYF
j_gene: TRBJ2-1; v_gene: TRBV20-1; CDR3aa: CSASRDVGEQFF
j_gene: TRBJ1-6; v_gene: TRBV12-3/TRBV12-4; CDR3aa: CASSPWSGRGPLHF
j_gene: TRBJ2-3; v_gene: TRBV4-3; CDR3aa: CASSPAGAADTQYF
j_gene: TRBJ1-2; v_gene: TRBV10-3; CDR3aa: CAISVGREDGYTF
j_gene: TRBJ2-1; v_gene: TRBV29-1; CDR3aa: CSASGTSGGNEQFF
j_gene: TRBJ1-1; v_gene: TRBV10-3; CDR3aa: CAISDRMNTEAFF
j_gene: TRBJ2-7; v_gene: TRBV2; CDR3aa: CASSDKLTSIHEQYF
j_gene: TRBJ2-1; v_gene: TRBV3-1; CDR3aa: CASSQDVHGQGMNEQFF
j_gene: TRBJ2-5; v_gene: TRBV7-9; CDR3aa: CASSLGLTSETQYF
j_gene: TRBJ1-3; v_gene: TRBV6-1; CDR3aa: CASSESGIVSGNTIYF
j_gene: TRBJ2-1; v_gene: TRBV20-1; CDR3aa: CSARGGRRQGRLADYNEQFF
j_gene: TRBJ2-1; v_gene: TRBV5-1; CDR3aa: CASLGTSGGNEQFF
j_gene: TRBJ2-5; v_gene: TRBV20-1; CDR3aa: CSARVGTGVQETQYF
j_gene: TRBJ2-2; v_gene: TRBV6-4; CDR3aa: CASSDSSNTGELFF
j_gene: TRBJ2-7; v_gene: TRBV3-1; CDR3aa: CASSLDRGHEQYF
j_gene: TRBJ2-7; v_gene: TRBV5-5; CDR3aa: CASSLEIQGTYEQYF
j_gene: TRBJ2-3; v_gene: TRBV10-3; CDR3aa: CAVRDGTSGADTQYF